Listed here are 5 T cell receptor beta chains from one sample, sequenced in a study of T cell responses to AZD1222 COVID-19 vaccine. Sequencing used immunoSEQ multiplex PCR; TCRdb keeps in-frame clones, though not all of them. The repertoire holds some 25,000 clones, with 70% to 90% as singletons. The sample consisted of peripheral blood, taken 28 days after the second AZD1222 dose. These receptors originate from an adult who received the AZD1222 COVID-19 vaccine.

CDR3 bases: TGTGCCAGCTCACCAGTAGGGCTCGCAGATACGCAGTATTTT. Amino acids: CASSPVGLADTQYF. The chain carries TRBV18 and TRBJ2-3; D unclear. The CDR3 is 14 residues long. Germline CDR1 reads KGHSH; CDR2 reads LQKENI. Between the trimmed V and J ends, which lost 2 bases and 4 bases, there was a span of 10 bases.

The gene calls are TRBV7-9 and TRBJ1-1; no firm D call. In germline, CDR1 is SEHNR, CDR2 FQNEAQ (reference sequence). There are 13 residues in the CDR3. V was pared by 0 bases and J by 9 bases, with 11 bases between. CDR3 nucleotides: TGTGCCAGCAGCTTAGCCCAAGGGCGTCAAGCTTTCTTT. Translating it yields CASSLAQGRQAFF.

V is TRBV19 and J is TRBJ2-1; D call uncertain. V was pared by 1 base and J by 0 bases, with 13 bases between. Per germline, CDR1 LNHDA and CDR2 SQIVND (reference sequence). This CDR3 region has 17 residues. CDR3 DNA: TGTGCCAGTAGTATAGCGGGCAGCACGAGCTCCTACAATGAGCAGTTCTTC. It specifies CASSIAGSTSSYNEQFF.

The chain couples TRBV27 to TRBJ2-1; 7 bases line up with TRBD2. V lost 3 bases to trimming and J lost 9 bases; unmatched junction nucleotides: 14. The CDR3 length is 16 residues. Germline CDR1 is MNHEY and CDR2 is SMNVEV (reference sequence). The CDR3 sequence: CASSLGRGLPSGEQFF. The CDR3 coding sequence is TGTGCCAGCAGTTTGGGGAGGGGACTACCGAGCGGTGAGCAGTTCTTC.

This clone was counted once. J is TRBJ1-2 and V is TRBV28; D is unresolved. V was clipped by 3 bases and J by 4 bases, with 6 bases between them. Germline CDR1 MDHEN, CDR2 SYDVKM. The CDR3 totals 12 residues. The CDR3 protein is CASSFLPYGYTF. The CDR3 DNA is TGTGCCAGCAGTTTTCTCCCCTATGGCTACACCTTC.